The present T cell receptor beta chain was sequenced within a study of shared clonotypes between healthy human individuals. Study in general: A couple of women and three men aged 18 to 49 made up the donors. Used for every donor were three CD4 naive, three CD4 memory, two CD8 naive and one CD8 memory plate. Findings and caveats of the study: Among donors, the sharing of clonotypes was expected to be influenced by sequencing depth.

The CDR3 loop spans 12 amino acids. Trimming took 3 bases from V and 6 from J, leaving 9 bases between them. Germline V CDR1 and CDR2: SEHNR, FQNEAQ (reference sequence). The DNA input per sorted-subset replicate PCR was 150 to 200 ng, corresponding to roughly 31,000 T cell genomes. This table comes from immunoSEQ multiplex PCR, and its TCRdb copy is limited to in-frame clones, with some not included. The sample holds about 1,800,000 clones, approximately 94% seen once. Notes on this clone: Its cognate antigen is unknown.

Naive CD8 cells lacked CD45RO and underwent positive selection for CCR7, leaving out terminally differentiated effector memory CD45RA+ cells. This receptor was identified in a man younger than 35 in good health. The chain carries TRBV7-9 and TRBJ2-7; no clear D gene. The sample was naive CD8+ T cells sorted from blood. Here the CDR3 reads CASSFMSPEQYF. In DNA, the CDR3 is TGTGCCAGCAGCTTCATGAGCCCCGAGCAGTACTTC.